This entry describes one T cell receptor beta chain. No antigen is known for it. Produced via immunoSEQ multiplex PCR; TCRdb's table is partial and in-frame only. Among tens of thousands of clones listed, approximately 83% were seen once. This CDR3 region has 14 residues. V was shortened by 4 bases and J by 4 bases, with 13 bases between the two germline ends. Germline CDR1 and CDR2: SEHNR and FQNEAQ (reference sequence). The sample belongs to a study of OX40 agonist ivuxolimab in advanced cancers. The overall study: Three patients, one with hepatocellular carcinoma and two with cutaneous melanoma, achieved partial responses.

Study conclusions and caveats: Fewer expanded clones were found on average in CD4+ than in CD8+ T cells. Some nonresponders likewise displayed low normalized T-cell clonal expansion.

This material consisted of CD4+ or CD8+ T cells sorted from blood, taken in a trial of the OX40 agonist ivuxolimab. The TCR was taken from an adult with an advanced solid tumor such as melanoma, head and neck, liver or kidney cancer. V and J are TRBV7-9 and TRBJ1-2; weak D call: TRBD1 (5 bases). This chain's CDR3 is CASSSTASPYGYTF. In DNA, the CDR3 is TGTGCCAGCAGCTCGACAGCTTCACCCTATGGCTACACCTTC.